This entry lists 32 T cell receptor beta chains sequenced from one sample in a study of lymphopenia after photon versus proton radiotherapy (dated 2019 in TCRdb). Libraries were prepared through the immunoSEQ multiplex PCR assay. TCRdb retrieved this table from immuneACCESS and kept in-frame rearrangements only. Not all clones are present; in checked studies, unresolved V genes account for under half, and no reason is known for the remainder. The sample table records tens of thousands of clones; 87% of these occur just once. Approximately 11% of the sample is in the top ten clones. The sample in question was peripheral blood, obtained from a patient treated with proton-based radiotherapy. The origin of the receptors is an elderly man with esophageal cancer.

The chain joins TRBV7-2 to TRBJ1-1; perhaps TRBD1 as D (6 bases). CDR3 length: 13 residues. The germline V gene encodes CDR1 SGHTA and CDR2 FQGNSA. Trimming cost V 5 bases and J 1 base, with 8 bases left between them. As DNA, the CDR3 is TGTGCCAGCAGCCAGGGGAGGAACACTGAAGCTTTCTTT. Its protein product is CASSQGRNTEAFF.

As for this clone: At one end, the junction sequence differs from germline, possibly due to a read error. This rearrangement joins TRBV4-3 to TRBJ1-1; no definite D call. The CDR3 consists of 14 residues. CDR1 and CDR2 from the germline V gene are LGHNA and YSLEER. CDR3 DNA: TGCGCCAGCAGCCAAGGCATGGTCAACACTGAAACTTTCTTT. Protein product: CASSQGMVNTETFF.

The J gene is TRBJ2-3, the V gene TRBV5-1, with D uncertain. CDR3 length: 13 residues. Germline V gene sequence: CDR1 SGHRS, CDR2 YFSETQ. V was clipped by 0 bases and J by 6 bases, with 8 bases between them. The CDR3 sequence is CASSLERVDTQYF. In nucleotides, the CDR3 is TGCGCCAGCAGCTTGGAACGGGTCGATACGCAGTATTTT.

The chain joins TRBV6-5 to TRBJ2-7, with a tentative D call TRBD2 (6 bases). V lost 2 bases to trimming and J lost 7 bases, with 12 bases between them. The CDR3 has 13 amino acids. Germline-derived CDR1 and CDR2 are MNHEY and SVGAGI. CDR3 DNA sequence: TGTGCCAGCAGTTACGGTTCAGGGAGGGAGCAGTACTTC. Translated, it gives CASSYGSGREQYF.

This chain connects TRBV4-1 to TRBJ2-1; 7 positions agree with TRBD2. V gave up 4 bases and J gave up 0 bases; unmatched junction bases: 3. The CDR3 has 15 amino acids. Germline CDR1 is MGHRA and CDR2 is YSYEKL. The CDR3 region is CASSPLAASYNEQFF. CDR3 nucleotide sequence: TGCGCCAGCAGCCCGCTAGCGGCCTCCTACAATGAGCAGTTCTTC.

V gene TRBV11-2 combines with J gene TRBJ2-1, with D possibly TRBD2 on 6 matching bases. Trimming cost V 3 bases and J 2 bases, with 11 bases left between them. Germline V gene sequence: CDR1 SGHAT, CDR2 FQNNGV. CDR3 size: 15 residues. The CDR3 region is CASSFTAGTYNEQFF. In DNA form, the CDR3 reads TGTGCCAGCAGCTTCACCGCGGGGACCTACAATGAGCAGTTCTTC.

V gene TRBV10-2 combines with J gene TRBJ2-1, with 8 bases matching TRBD2. Germline trimming cut 2 bases from V and 7 bases from J; bases unmatched to any gene: 7. CDR1 and CDR2 from the germline V gene are WSHSY and SAAADI. CDR3 length equals 15 residues. The DNA for the CDR3 is TGCGCCAGCAGTGAGACGGGGGGGCCTAGGAATGAGCAGTTCTTC. As protein: CASSETGGPRNEQFF.

The rearrangement joins TRBV6-5 to TRBJ1-2; D gene unclear. V was pared by 4 bases and J by 7 bases, with 16 bases between. This CDR3 has 14 amino acids. Germline-derived CDR1 and CDR2 are MNHEY and SVGAGI. The CDR3 spells CASSSPPGVSGYTF. CDR3 coding DNA: TGTGCCAGCAGTTCCCCCCCGGGAGTAAGTGGCTACACCTTC.

The genes are TRBV7-2 and TRBJ2-1; D might be TRBD1 (6 bases). The CDR3 runs 14 residues. The germline V and J ends were trimmed by 8 bases and 9 bases, with 20 bases remaining between them. Germline CDR1 and CDR2: SGHTA and FQGNSA. This CDR3 is CASLQGRTSGEQFF. The CDR3 DNA reads as TGTGCCAGCCTGCAGGGGCGTACCTCAGGTGAGCAGTTCTTC.

This chain links TRBV18 with TRBJ1-5; 7 positions match TRBD1. The CDR3 loop spans 14 amino acids. Trimming took 3 bases from V and 5 from J; bases not matched to a gene: 4. The germline CDR1 and CDR2 sequences are KGHSH and LQKENI. This CDR3 reads CASSPGTDHQPQHF. CDR3 DNA sequence: TGTGCCAGCTCACCGGGGACAGACCATCAGCCCCAGCATTTT.

This clone was recorded once. This sequence joins TRBV9 and TRBJ2-7, with a possible D match to TRBD1 (6 bases). The germline CDR1 and CDR2 sequences are SGDLS and YYNGEE. V dropped 4 bases and J dropped 3 bases, with 17 bases sitting between them. The CDR3 is 15 residues long. CDR3 sequence (DNA): TGTGCCAGCAGCCCCGGTGGCAGGGGTTACTACGAGCAGTACTTC. Residues: CASSPGGRGYYEQYF.

The chain combines TRBV9 with TRBJ1-2; 8 nucleotides match TRBD1. The ends lost 4 bases at V and 8 bases at J; junction bases unmatched: 10. Germline V gene sequence: CDR1 SGDLS, CDR2 YYNGEE. The CDR3 loop spans 14 amino acids. In DNA, the CDR3 is TGTGCCAGCAGCACCCATGGACAGGGAAGAGGCTACACCTTC. Protein: CASSTHGQGRGYTF.

Comment on this clone: This sample also contains other DNA sequences that code for the same CDR3. This chain uses TRBV9 with TRBJ2-3; D gene uncertain. V was cut by 1 base and J by 0 bases, with 0 bases left in between. CDR1 and CDR2 from the germline V gene are SGDLS and YYNGEE. This CDR3 contains 12 residues. This chain's CDR3 is CASSVSTDTQYF. CDR3 nucleotide sequence: TGTGCCAGCAGCGTAAGCACAGATACGCAGTATTTT.

The chain employs TRBV5-6 and TRBJ2-2; D gene ambiguous. Germline loops: CDR1 SGHDT, CDR2 YYEEEE. Trimming cost V 0 bases and J 4 bases, with 7 bases left between them. This CDR3 has 14 residues. The CDR3, as DNA: TGTGCCAGCAGCTTGGTTGGATTCACCGGGGAGCTGTTTTTT. Translation gives CASSLVGFTGELFF.

The J gene is TRBJ1-2, the V gene TRBV19, with D possibly TRBD1 on 5 matching bases. Trimming removed 6 bases at V and 0 bases at J, with 11 bases between. This CDR3 spans 14 amino acids. CDR1 is LNHDA, CDR2 SQIVND, per germline (reference sequence). In DNA, the CDR3 is TGTGCCAGTAGCCACAGGCTCTCTAACTATGGCTACACCTTC. Translating gives CASSHRLSNYGYTF.

The genes are TRBV10-2 and TRBJ2-1, with TRBD2 matching over 12 bases. CDR3 length: 16 residues. In germline, CDR1 is WSHSY, CDR2 SAAADI. V dropped 8 bases and J dropped 5; count of bases not matched to a gene: 10. CDR3 in DNA: TGCGCCAGCCTGCTGTCTCTAGCGGGAGGGGACAATGAGCAGTTCTTC. Translation: CASLLSLAGGDNEQFF.

The V call is TRBV27, the J call TRBJ2-1; TRBD1 matches 10 bases. Germline values: CDR1 MNHEY, CDR2 SMNVEV (reference sequence). J lost 8 bases, V lost 5 bases, and 9 bases had no gene match. The CDR3 loop spans 15 amino acids. The CDR3: CASSPRDRGGDEQFF. The DNA of the CDR3 is TGTGCCAGCAGTCCAAGGGACAGGGGCGGGGATGAGCAGTTCTTC.

The chain couples TRBV9 to TRBJ2-3, with a weak D call TRBD2 (6 bases). This CDR3 comprises 18 residues. V gave up 0 bases and J gave up 6 bases, with 23 bases separating them. Germline assignment: CDR1 SGDLS and CDR2 YYNGEE. CDR3 coding DNA: TGTGCCAGCAGCGTAGGTGGCGGGATAGGGTCTGCGGAGGATACGCAGTATTTT. It is translated as CASSVGGGIGSAEDTQYF.

The V call is TRBV20-1, the J call TRBJ1-1; no clear D. Trimming took off 3 bases at V and 3 bases at J, with 5 bases between the two ends. The CDR3 sequence is 11 residues long. Germline-derived CDR1 and CDR2 are DFQATT and SNEGSKA (reference sequence). CDR3 loop: CSASPDTEAFF. CDR3 coding DNA: TGCAGTGCTAGCCCAGACACTGAAGCTTTCTTT.

The genes are TRBV6-4 and TRBJ2-7, with D perhaps given as TRBD1 or TRBD2 (5 bases each). The CDR3 runs to 15 residues. Trimming removed 5 bases from V and 1 base from J, with 15 bases in between. Germline assignment: CDR1 MRHNA and CDR2 SNTAGT. The CDR3 nucleotides read TGTGCCAGCAGTCGGGACGTCGGCTGGTCCTACGAGCAGTACTTC. This gives the protein CASSRDVGWSYEQYF.

The genes are TRBV5-4 and TRBJ1-1; no definite D call. The germline V gene encodes CDR1 SGHNT and CDR2 YYREEE (reference sequence). Trimming pared 3 bases from V and 0 bases from J, leaving 6 bases between. The CDR3 extends over 13 amino acids. This CDR3 is CASSSQMNTEAFF. In nucleotides, the CDR3 is TGTGCCAGCAGCTCCCAAATGAACACTGAAGCTTTCTTT.

This clone appeared once. The chain uses TRBV6-6 and TRBJ1-1; 7 bases are shared with TRBD1. The ends lost 0 bases at V and 3 bases at J; junction bases unmatched: 7. This CDR3 is 16 amino acids long. From germline, CDR1 is MNHNY and CDR2 SVGAGI (reference sequence). CDR3 region: CASSYSSEGADTEAFF. As DNA, the CDR3 is TGTGCCAGCAGTTACTCGAGCGAGGGGGCTGACACTGAAGCTTTCTTT.

V is TRBV21-1 and J is TRBJ2-1; the table's D call, TRBD1, was not checked against the DNA. TRBV21-1 is a pseudogene segment. The CDR3 consists of 13 residues. The CDR3 region is CASSKTGDNEQFF. The DNA for the CDR3 is TGTGCCAGCAGCAAGACAGGGGACAATGAGCAGTTCTTC.

This chain uses TRBV11-2 with TRBJ1-2, with 7 bases fitting TRBD1. The CDR3 totals 15 residues. Germline V gene sequence: CDR1 SGHAT, CDR2 FQNNGV. V lost 7 bases and J lost 4; bases outside the gene matches: 12. Here the CDR3 reads CASNLGQAIGYGYTF. Written as DNA, the CDR3 is TGTGCCAGCAACCTCGGACAGGCTATCGGCTATGGCTACACCTTC.

The CDR3 region has the DNA TGTGCCAGTAGTATAAGGCGGCTCAGCACAGATACGCAGTATTTT. This encodes CASSIRRLSTDTQYF. V and J are TRBV19 and TRBJ2-3, with D unclear. CDR1 LNHDA and CDR2 SQIVND come from the germline V gene (reference sequence). The germline V and J ends were trimmed by 2 bases and 0 bases, with 9 bases remaining between them. CDR3 size: 15 residues.

There are a few counts of this clone. This chain connects TRBV5-6 to TRBJ1-3, with a tentative D call TRBD1 (6 bases). There are 16 residues in the CDR3. The V end was cut by 3 bases, the J end by 1 base, with 14 bases between. CDR1 is SGHDT and CDR2 is YYEEEE in the germline V gene. The CDR3 here is CASSWGRGSSGNTIYF. For the CDR3, the DNA is TGTGCCAGCAGCTGGGGCAGGGGTTCGTCTGGAAACACCATATATTTT.

The chain combines TRBV14 with TRBJ2-7; D is possibly TRBD2 (6 bases). This CDR3 has 13 amino acids. Per germline, CDR1 SGHDN and CDR2 FVKESK. Trimming left V 4 bases short and J 2 bases short, with 9 bases between. The CDR3 reads CASSPGGTYEQYF. DNA for the CDR3: TGTGCCAGCAGCCCCGGGGGAACCTACGAGCAGTACTTC.

This chain links TRBV7-9 with TRBJ2-5; the match to TRBD2 covers 9 bases. The V segment lost 1 base and the J segment 6 bases; nucleotides outside the gene matches: 12. Germline CDR1 SEHNR, CDR2 FQNEAQ (reference sequence). The CDR3 has 17 residues. CDR3 in DNA: TGTGCCAGCAGCTTAGTTAGTAGCGGGGGTCTAGCGAAGACCCAGTACTTC. Residues: CASSLVSSGGLAKTQYF.

The V call is TRBV5-4, the J call TRBJ2-1; 9 bases match TRBD2. V was clipped by 0 bases and J by 5 bases; unmatched bases: 3. Germline-derived CDR1 and CDR2 are SGHNT and YYREEE (reference sequence). The CDR3 contains 15 residues. In DNA form, the CDR3 reads TGTGCCAGCAGCTTGGTGCGGGGGGGAGACAATGAGCAGTTCTTC. It yields the protein CASSLVRGGDNEQFF. Supplemented by reference TRBV5-4 and TRBJ2-1, the full variable domain reads ETGVTQSPTHLIKTRGQQVTLRCSSQSGHNTVSWYQQALGQGPQFIFQYYREEENGRGNFPPRFSGLQFPNYSSELNVNALELDDSALYLCASSLVRGGDNEQFFGPGTRLTVL.

This clone appeared once. V is TRBV7-9 and J is TRBJ2-7; D possibly corresponds to TRBD1 (5 bases). This CDR3 has 12 amino acids. Germline CDR1 and CDR2: SEHNR and FQNEAQ (reference sequence). V was clipped by 3 bases and J by 6 bases, with 9 bases between them. Here the CDR3 DNA reads TGTGCCAGCAGCTTTCAGGGCTCCGAGCAGTACTTC. Amino acid sequence: CASSFQGSEQYF.

The V gene is TRBV7-9, the J gene TRBJ2-2; D ambiguous. The CDR3 length is 12 residues. The germline CDR1 and CDR2 sequences are SEHNR and FQNEAQ (reference sequence). CDR3 sequence reads: CVVSPNTGELFF. CDR3 nucleotides: TGTGTGGTCAGCCCGAACACCGGGGAGCTGTTTTTT.

V usage is TRBV7-9 and J usage is TRBJ1-1; 7 bases match TRBD1. The junction had 4 bases not matched to a gene; V was cut back by 5 bases and J by 4 bases. Germline values: CDR1 SEHNR, CDR2 FQNEAQ (reference sequence). CDR3 length: 13 amino acids. CDR3 in DNA: TGTGCCAGCAGCGGACAGGATTCCACTGAAGCTTTCTTT. This encodes CASSGQDSTEAFF.